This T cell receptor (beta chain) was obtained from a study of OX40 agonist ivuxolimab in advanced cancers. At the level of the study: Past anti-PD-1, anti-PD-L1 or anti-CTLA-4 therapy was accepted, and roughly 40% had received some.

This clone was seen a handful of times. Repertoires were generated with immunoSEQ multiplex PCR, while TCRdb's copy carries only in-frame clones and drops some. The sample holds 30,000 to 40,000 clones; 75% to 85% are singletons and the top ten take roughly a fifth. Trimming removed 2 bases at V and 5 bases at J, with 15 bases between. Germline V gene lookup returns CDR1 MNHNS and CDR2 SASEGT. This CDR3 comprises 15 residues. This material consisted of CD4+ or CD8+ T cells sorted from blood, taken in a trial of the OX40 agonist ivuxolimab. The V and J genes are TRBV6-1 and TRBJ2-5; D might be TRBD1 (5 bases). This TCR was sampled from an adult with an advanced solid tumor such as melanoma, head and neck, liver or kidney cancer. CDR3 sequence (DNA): TGTGCCAGCAGTGAAACGCAGGGATTCCGGGAGACCCAGTACTTC. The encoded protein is CASSETQGFRETQYF.